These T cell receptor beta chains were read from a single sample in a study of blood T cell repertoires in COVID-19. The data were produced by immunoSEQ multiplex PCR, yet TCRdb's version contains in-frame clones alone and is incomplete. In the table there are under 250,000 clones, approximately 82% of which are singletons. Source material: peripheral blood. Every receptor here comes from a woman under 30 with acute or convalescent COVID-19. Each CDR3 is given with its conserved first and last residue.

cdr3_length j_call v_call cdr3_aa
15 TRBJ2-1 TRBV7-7 CASSFQLAGVNEQFF
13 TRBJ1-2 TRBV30 CAWSSTGVVGYTF
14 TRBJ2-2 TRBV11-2 CASSLNRLAGELFF
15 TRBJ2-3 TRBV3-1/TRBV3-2 CASSQDRVIADTQYF
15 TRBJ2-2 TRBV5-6 CASSLTSGNTGELFF
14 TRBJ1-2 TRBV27 CASSLSIGGNGYTF
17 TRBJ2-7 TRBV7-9 CASSLALGAGGSYEQYF
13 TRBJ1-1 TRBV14 CASSQERKGGAFF
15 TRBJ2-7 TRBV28 CASSQTRGPGSEQYF
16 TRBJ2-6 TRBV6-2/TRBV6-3 CASSPPRRTGANVLTF
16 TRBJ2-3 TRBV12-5 CASGLGKTGTTDTQYF
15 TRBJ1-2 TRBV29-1 CSVRPGQAPNYGYTF
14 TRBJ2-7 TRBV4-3 CASSQAPTTYEQYF
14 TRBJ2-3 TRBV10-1 CASTPGTSGDTQYF
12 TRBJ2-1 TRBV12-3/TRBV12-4 CASIGLAGEQFF
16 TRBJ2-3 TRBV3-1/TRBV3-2 CASSLRGTGSTDTQYF
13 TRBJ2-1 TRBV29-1 CSVGTPSYNEQFF
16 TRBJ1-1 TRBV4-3 CASSQVMTGWRAEAFF
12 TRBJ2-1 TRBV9 CASSVTGGEQFF
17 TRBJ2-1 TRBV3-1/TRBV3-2 CASSQVGGRLVRDEQFF
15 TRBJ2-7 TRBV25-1 CASSGTTSGTYEQYF
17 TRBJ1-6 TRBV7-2 CASSLVGIPSYNSPLHF
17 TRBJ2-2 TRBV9 CASSVLGTSGSTGELFF
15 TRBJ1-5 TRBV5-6 CASSLFFEFNQPQHF